This T cell receptor beta chain was captured by sequencing in a study of shared clonotypes between healthy human individuals. Overall study context: A couple of women and a few men aged 18 to 49 served as donors.

Data came from immunoSEQ multiplex PCR; TCRdb stores just in-frame clones and leaves some out. This sample yields 2 million to 2.5 million clones, of which less than 95% are seen a single time; roughly 1% belongs to the top ten. Worth noting for this clone: Its specificity is not known.

This CDR3 contains 15 residues. The ends lost 5 bases at V and 8 bases at J; junction bases unmatched: 11. Germline V gene data show CDR1 as MDHEN and CDR2 as SYDVKM. Whole-study findings and limits: It was the non-shared clonotypes that had lower generation probabilities than clonotypes shared by all four donors.

In the naive CD8 group, cells lacked CD45RO and were positively selected for CCR7, so terminally differentiated effector memory CD45RA+ cells were left out. The chain combines TRBV28 with TRBJ2-3; 9 bases align to TRBD2. Input material: naive CD8+ T cells sorted from blood. The source of this sequence is a man aged 18 to 29 in good health. Here the CDR3 DNA reads TGTGCCAGCAGTCCCCCACTAGCGGGTCTAGGTACGCAGTATTTT. This encodes CASSPPLAGLGTQYF.